One sample yielded the 8 T cell receptor beta chains listed below, sequenced in a study of blood T cell repertoires in COVID-19. This table comes from immunoSEQ multiplex PCR, and its TCRdb copy is limited to in-frame clones, with some not included. The sample yields about 190,000 clones, around nine tenths seen once. Material for sequencing was peripheral blood. The receptor source for this set is a man in his thirties or forties with acute or convalescent COVID-19.

This clone appeared a few times. This chain joins TRBV6-4 and TRBJ2-2; D remains unclear. Trimming removed 3 bases from V and 5 bases from J, with 7 bases in between. The CDR3 has 13 amino acids. Germline CDR1 MRHNA, CDR2 SNTAGT. DNA for the CDR3: TGTGCCAGCAGTGAGACAATTACCGGGGAGCTGTTTTTT. It encodes CASSETITGELFF.

This chain uses TRBV4-1 with TRBJ1-1; no definite D call. V was pared by 4 bases and J by 5 bases, with 20 bases between. The CDR3 extends over 16 amino acids. Germline assignment: CDR1 MGHRA and CDR2 YSYEKL. CDR3 residues: CASSLSARRARTEAFF. Written as DNA, the CDR3 is TGCGCCAGCAGCCTTTCGGCTCGGAGGGCCCGGACTGAAGCTTTCTTT.

CDR3 nucleotide sequence: TGCGCCAGCAGCTCCACCGGGACAGGGAACACCGGGGAGCTGTTTTTT. It encodes CASSSTGTGNTGELFF. This chain links TRBV5-1 with TRBJ2-2; TRBD1 aligns across 8 bases. This CDR3 has 16 residues. Germline CDR1 is SGHRS and CDR2 is YFSETQ. V dropped 3 bases and J dropped 1; count of bases not matched to a gene: 5.

J is TRBJ2-5 and V is TRBV18; a possible D gene is TRBD1 (6 bases). The CDR3 has 14 residues. Germline assignment: CDR1 KGHSH and CDR2 LQKENI. Between the trimmed V and J ends, which lost 5 bases and 1 base, there was a span of 11 bases. Here the CDR3 DNA reads TGTGCCAGCTCAGCCAACAGGGTCCAAGAGACCCAGTACTTC. It encodes CASSANRVQETQYF.

The chain carries TRBV29-1 and TRBJ2-1, with 7 bases matching TRBD2. V gave up 4 bases and J gave up 2 bases; unmatched junction bases: 5. Germline V gene lookup returns CDR1 SQVTM and CDR2 ANQGSEA. The CDR3 is 14 residues long. In DNA, the CDR3 is TGCAGCGTTGCCCCGGGAGGCGCCTACAATGAGCAGTTCTTC. Translated: CSVAPGGAYNEQFF.

The chain joins TRBV24-1 to TRBJ2-1; maybe TRBD2 (5 bases). Germline CDR1 KGHDR, CDR2 SFDVKD. The CDR3 runs 16 residues. V gave up 6 bases and J gave up 3 bases, with 17 bases separating them. CDR3 nucleotides: TGTGCCACCAGTCCTTACGGGGAAGGGCTCTACAATGAGCAGTTCTTC. This codes for CATSPYGEGLYNEQFF.

The chain employs TRBV6-6 and TRBJ2-3; unclear D gene. V was shortened by 5 bases and J by 6 bases, with 6 bases between the two germline ends. Germline V gene lookup returns CDR1 MNHNY and CDR2 SVGAGI (reference sequence). The CDR3 is made up of 11 amino acids. The DNA of the CDR3 is TGTGCCAGCAGTAACCGGGATACGCAGTATTTT. It yields the protein CASSNRDTQYF.

The chain couples TRBV12-5 to TRBJ2-1; 7 nucleotides align to TRBD2. V lost 1 base to trimming and J lost 8 bases; unmatched junction nucleotides: 8. The CDR3 totals 15 residues. CDR1 and CDR2 from the germline V gene are LGHNT and FRNRAP. The CDR3 DNA sequence: TGTGCTAGTGGTTTGGGACTAGCCCCTACGGATGAGCAGTTCTTC. Amino acids: CASGLGLAPTDEQFF. Full variable domain (rest looked up from reference TRBV12-5 and TRBJ2-1): DARVTQTPRHKVTEMGQEVTMRCQPILGHNTVFWYRQTMMQGLELLAYFRNRAPLDDSGMPKDRFSAEMPDATLATLKIQPSEPRDSAVYFCASGLGLAPTDEQFFGPGTRLTVL.